A selection of T cell receptor beta chains follows, all from one sample in a study of cytomegalovirus exposure and HLA in healthy donors. Sequencing was performed with immunoSEQ multiplex PCR; in TCRdb, only in-frame clones are kept and a portion is missing. The sample lists over 200,000 clones; around 89% were seen once. Input material: PBMCs. The receptors shown here come from a young woman in good health and CMV-seronegative. CDR3s include the opening cysteine and the closing phenylalanine or tryptophan. Each record gives: V gene, clone size, J gene, D gene, CDR3 protein, CDR3 DNA. A D gene is named only where the DNA matches it firmly. The listing skips clone size in some rows; elsewhere it reads once, few, many or a size class.

TRBV5-1	few	TRBJ1-1	TRBD1	CASSLGDRDEAFF	TGCGCCAGCAGCTTGGGGGACAGAGATGAAGCTTTCTTT
TRBV5-1	NA	TRBJ2-3	TRBD2	CASSLGSGDPGDTQYF	TGCGCCAGCAGCTTGGGTAGCGGGGACCCCGGGGATACGCAGTATTTT
TRBV5-4	few	TRBJ1-5	TRBD1	CASSLGGQVNQPQHF	TGTGCCAGCAGCTTGGGGGGACAGGTCAATCAGCCCCAGCATTTT
TRBV4-1	NA	TRBJ1-2	NA	CASSHPSGGSNYGYTF	TGCGCCAGCAGCCACCCCTCCGGGGGGTCTAACTATGGCTACACCTTC
TRBV7-2	NA	TRBJ2-3	TRBD2	CASSLTSGGAQDTQYF	TGTGCCAGCAGCTTAACTAGCGGGGGGGCCCAAGATACGCAGTATTTT
TRBV5-1	NA	TRBJ2-7	NA	CASSNYEQYF	TGCGCCAGCAGTAACTACGAGCAGTACTTC
TRBV7-9	once	TRBJ2-3	TRBD2	CSSSARLAGSTDTQYF	TGTTCCAGCAGCGCCCGACTAGCGGGGAGCACAGATACGCAGTATTTT
TRBV2	NA	TRBJ2-1	NA	CASRVEASYNEQFF	TGTGCCAGCCGGGTGGAGGCCTCCTACAATGAGCAGTTCTTC
TRBV7-2	NA	TRBJ1-1	NA	CASSFEGATGAFF	TGTGCCAGCAGCTTTGAAGGGGCCACTGGAGCTTTCTTT
TRBV6-5	NA	TRBJ1-2	NA	CASSYSRVAYGYTF	TGTGCCAGCAGTTACTCTCGGGTAGCTTATGGCTACACCTTC
TRBV10-2	NA	TRBJ2-7	NA	CASSSDLYEQYF	TGCGCCAGCAGCTCCGACTTGTACGAGCAGTACTTC
TRBV27	NA	TRBJ2-7	TRBD1	CASSRDRALEQYF	TGTGCCAGCAGTCGGGACAGGGCCCTCGAGCAGTACTTC
TRBV4-1	NA	TRBJ1-3	TRBD1	CASSLGQGAFFSGNTIYF	TGCGCCAGCAGCCTAGGACAGGGCGCTTTTTTCTCTGGAAACACCATATATTTT
TRBV11-3	NA	TRBJ2-1	NA	CASSLEGVYNEQFF	TGTGCCAGCAGCTTAGAGGGAGTCTACAATGAGCAGTTCTTC
TRBV4-1	NA	TRBJ2-7	TRBD1	CASSQSSGQAYEQYF	TGCGCCAGCAGCCAGTCCTCGGGACAGGCTTACGAGCAGTACTTC
TRBV10-3	NA	TRBJ1-5	NA	CAISPQGPGSNQPQHF	TGTGCCATCAGTCCACAGGGTCCCGGGAGCAATCAGCCCCAGCATTTT
TRBV6-4	NA	TRBJ1-2	TRBD1	CASSVGTGKGYTF	TGTGCCAGCAGTGTCGGGACAGGGAAAGGCTACACCTTC
TRBV4-3	NA	TRBJ1-1	NA	CASSQGVGGALNTEAFF	TGCGCCAGCAGCCAAGGGGTGGGAGGGGCGTTGAACACTGAAGCTTTCTTT
TRBV9	NA	TRBJ2-2	TRBD2	CASSKRLAGGTGELFF	TGTGCCAGCAGCAAACGACTAGCGGGGGGGACCGGGGAGCTGTTTTTT
TRBV19	NA	TRBJ1-1	NA	CASSIEGVTEAFF	TGTGCCAGTAGTATAGAGGGAGTCACTGAAGCTTTCTTT
TRBV7-9	NA	TRBJ2-3	NA	CASSLSTVSYASTDTQYF	TGTGCCAGCAGCTTATCTACCGTTTCTTATGCTAGCACAGATACGCAGTATTTT
TRBV5-1	once	TRBJ2-7	NA	CASSFPTATQHEQYF	TGCGCCAGCAGCTTCCCGACAGCCACCCAGCACGAGCAGTACTTC
TRBV4-3	NA	TRBJ2-3	TRBD2	CASSQGLAGGLDTQYF	TGCGCCAGCAGCCAGGGACTAGCGGGAGGGCTGGATACGCAGTATTTT
TRBV6-5	NA	TRBJ2-1	TRBD2	CASRGTSSNEQFF	TGTGCCAGCAGGGGGACTAGTTCCAATGAGCAGTTCTTC
TRBV7-7	NA	TRBJ2-5	TRBD2	CASSPGTSGIGQYF	TGTGCCAGCAGCCCCGGGACTAGCGGGATCGGGCAGTACTTC
TRBV6-5	NA	TRBJ1-2	NA	CASSYSSGFTYGYTF	TGTGCCAGCAGTTACTCATCGGGGTTTACCTATGGCTACACCTTC